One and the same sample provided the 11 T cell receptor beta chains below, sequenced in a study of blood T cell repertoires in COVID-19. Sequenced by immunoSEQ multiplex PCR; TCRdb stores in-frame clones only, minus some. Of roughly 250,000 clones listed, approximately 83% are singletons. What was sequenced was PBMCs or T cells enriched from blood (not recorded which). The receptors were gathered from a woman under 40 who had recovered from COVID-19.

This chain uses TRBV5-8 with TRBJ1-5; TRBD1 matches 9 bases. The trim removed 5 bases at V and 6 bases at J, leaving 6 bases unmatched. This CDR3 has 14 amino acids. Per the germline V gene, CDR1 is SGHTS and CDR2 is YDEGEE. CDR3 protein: CASRRGQGFQPQHF. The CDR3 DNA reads TGTGCCAGCAGACGGGGACAGGGATTTCAGCCCCAGCATTTT.

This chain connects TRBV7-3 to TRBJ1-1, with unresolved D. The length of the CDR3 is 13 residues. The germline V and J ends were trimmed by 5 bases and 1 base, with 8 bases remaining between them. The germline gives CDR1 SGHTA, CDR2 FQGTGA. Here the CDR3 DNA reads TGTGCCAGCAGCAAACAAGAGAACACTGAAGCTTTCTTT. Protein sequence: CASSKQENTEAFF.

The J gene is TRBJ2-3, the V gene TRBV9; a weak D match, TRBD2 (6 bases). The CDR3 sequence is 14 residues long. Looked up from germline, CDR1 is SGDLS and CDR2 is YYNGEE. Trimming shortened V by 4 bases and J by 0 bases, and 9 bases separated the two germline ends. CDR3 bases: TGTGCCAGCAGCTTAAGCGGGAGCACAGATACGCAGTATTTT. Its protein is CASSLSGSTDTQYF.

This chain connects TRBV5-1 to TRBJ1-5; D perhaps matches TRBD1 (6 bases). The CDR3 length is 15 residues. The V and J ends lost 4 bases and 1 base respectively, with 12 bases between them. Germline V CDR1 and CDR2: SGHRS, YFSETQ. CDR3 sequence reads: CASSPGHTSNQPQHF. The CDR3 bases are TGCGCCAGCAGCCCGGGACATACAAGCAATCAGCCCCAGCATTTT.

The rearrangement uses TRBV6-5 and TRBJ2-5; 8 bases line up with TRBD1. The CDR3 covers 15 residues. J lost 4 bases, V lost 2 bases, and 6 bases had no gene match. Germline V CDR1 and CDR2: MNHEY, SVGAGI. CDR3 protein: CASSYAPTGVETQYF. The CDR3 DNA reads TGTGCCAGCAGTTACGCCCCGACAGGGGTAGAGACCCAGTACTTC.

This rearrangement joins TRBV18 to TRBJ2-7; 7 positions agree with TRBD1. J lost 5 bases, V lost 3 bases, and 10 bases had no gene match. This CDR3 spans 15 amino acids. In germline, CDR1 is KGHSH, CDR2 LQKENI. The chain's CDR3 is CASSPEDYRGHEQYF. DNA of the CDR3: TGTGCCAGCTCACCGGAGGATTACAGGGGTCACGAGCAGTACTTC.

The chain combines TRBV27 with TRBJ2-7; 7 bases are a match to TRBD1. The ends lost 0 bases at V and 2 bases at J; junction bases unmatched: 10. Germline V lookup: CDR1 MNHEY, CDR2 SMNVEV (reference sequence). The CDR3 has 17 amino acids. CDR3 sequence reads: CASSLSVGQPSTYEQYF. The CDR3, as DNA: TGTGCCAGCAGTTTATCGGTGGGACAGCCATCCACCTACGAGCAGTACTTC.

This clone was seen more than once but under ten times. CDR3 coding DNA: TGTGCCAGCAGTGAATTCAGGGAAAATCAGCCCCAGCATTTT. As protein: CASSEFRENQPQHF. This rearrangement joins TRBV6-1 to TRBJ1-5, with a tentative D call TRBD1 (5 bases). Germline lookup yields CDR1 MNHNS and CDR2 SASEGT. The CDR3 spans 14 residues. The V gene lost 2 bases and the J gene lost 4 bases, with 9 bases spanning the gap.

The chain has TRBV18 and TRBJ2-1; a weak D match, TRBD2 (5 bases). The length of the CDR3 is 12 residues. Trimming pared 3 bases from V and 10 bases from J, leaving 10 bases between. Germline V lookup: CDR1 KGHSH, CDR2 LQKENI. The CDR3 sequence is CASSPGSGEQFF. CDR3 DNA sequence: TGTGCCAGCTCACCTGGGAGTGGGGAGCAGTTCTTC.

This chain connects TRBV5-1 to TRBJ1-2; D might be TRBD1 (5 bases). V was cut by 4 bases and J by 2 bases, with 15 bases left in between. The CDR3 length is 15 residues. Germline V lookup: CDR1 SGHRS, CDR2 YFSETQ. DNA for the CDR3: TGCGCCAGCAGCCCTGACAGCTTTAACAACTATGGCTACACCTTC. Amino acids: CASSPDSFNNYGYTF.

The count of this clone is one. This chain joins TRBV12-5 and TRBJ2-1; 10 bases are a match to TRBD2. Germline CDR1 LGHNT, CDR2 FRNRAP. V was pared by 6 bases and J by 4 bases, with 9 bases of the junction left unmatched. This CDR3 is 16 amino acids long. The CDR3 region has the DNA TGTGCTAGTGGCCCTCGAGCGGGAGGGGGGTACAATGAGCAGTTCTTC. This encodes CASGPRAGGGYNEQFF.